These T cell receptor beta chains were read from a single sample in a study of memory CD8 T cells in hepatitis C reinfection. The assay was immunoSEQ multiplex PCR, and TCRdb's table has in-frame clones only and misses some. This sample yields about 43,000 clones, of which roughly nine tenths are seen a single time; 0.72% belongs to the top ten. Sample: naive CD8+ T cells sorted from blood. The receptor source for this set is a man aged 18 to 29 with hepatitis C virus infection. Both conserved end residues are part of each CDR3.

CDR3: CASNRDRGLDTEAFF; J: TRBJ1-1; V: TRBV19
CDR3: CAWGGTGRTYNEQFF; J: TRBJ2-1; V: TRBV30
CDR3: CASSAGSYEQYF; J: TRBJ2-7; V: TRBV13
CDR3: CASSLYPVNTGELFF; J: TRBJ2-2; V: TRBV5-1
CDR3: CASSEPPLWDSRYEQYF; J: TRBJ2-7; V: TRBV10-1
CDR3: CASSLGGDRSSYEQYF; J: TRBJ2-7; V: TRBV5-6
CDR3: CASSAPGTGHNTQYF; J: TRBJ2-3; V: TRBV19
CDR3: CASSIGTRSNYGYTF; J: TRBJ1-2; V: TRBV19
CDR3: CASNRERAKNIQYF; J: TRBJ2-4; V: TRBV25-1
CDR3: CASSGTVMTNQPQHF; J: TRBJ1-5; V: TRBV19
CDR3: CASSQAAGQGPYNSPLHF; J: TRBJ1-6; V: TRBV4-3
CDR3: CASSTLASDTQYF; J: TRBJ2-3; V: TRBV19
CDR3: CASSIGDSGSYEQYF; J: TRBJ2-7; V: TRBV19
CDR3: CASGTSGGQETQYF; J: TRBJ2-5; V: TRBV9
CDR3: CASSMGALFLNTEAFF; J: TRBJ1-1; V: TRBV19
CDR3: CSVLPVGGGEETQYF; J: TRBJ2-5; V: TRBV29-1
CDR3: CASSLTGGQGAYNEQFF; J: TRBJ2-1; V: TRBV27
CDR3: CASSLAAGAEQFF; J: TRBJ2-1; V: TRBV7-7
CDR3: CASSYSGGTYNEQFF; J: TRBJ2-1; V: TRBV6-5
CDR3: CASSLGGHNEQFF; J: TRBJ2-1; V: TRBV7-6
CDR3: CASSVAPQGDYNSPLHF; J: TRBJ1-6; V: TRBV9
CDR3: CAGSLNPGTSILQGMVF; J: TRBJ2-1; V: TRBV5-1
CDR3: CASSVARGSGNTIYF; J: TRBJ1-3; V: TRBV9
CDR3: CASSEAAGLNTEAFF; J: TRBJ1-1; V: TRBV6-1
CDR3: CASGLNRDYEQYF; J: TRBJ2-7; V: TRBV12-5
CDR3: CSAQDTTHYYEQYF; J: TRBJ2-7; V: TRBV29-1
CDR3: CAISERDRPSETQYF; J: TRBJ2-5; V: TRBV10-3
CDR3: CASTSDRTFYGHTF; J: TRBJ1-2; V: TRBV9
CDR3: CASSWTSGRDGNEQFF; J: TRBJ2-1; V: TRBV6-6
CDR3: CSVEGTSAEQFF; J: TRBJ2-1; V: TRBV29-1
CDR3: CASSSLAGVQGDGYTF; J: TRBJ1-2; V: TRBV7-9
CDR3: CASSYHRDSIQETQYF; J: TRBJ2-5; V: TRBV11-2
CDR3: CASSQDGAGGSRNQPQHF; J: TRBJ1-5; V: TRBV4-1
CDR3: CASSTWTGDNTEAFF; J: TRBJ1-1; V: TRBV11-2
CDR3: CATSRQGIINEKLFF; J: TRBJ1-4; V: TRBV15
CDR3: CASGFHGTGQYSNQPQHF; J: TRBJ1-5; V: TRBV12-5
CDR3: CASSCLDRGQETQYF; J: TRBJ2-5; V: TRBV5-6
CDR3: CASSPWTGTRGYTF; J: TRBJ1-2; V: TRBV27
CDR3: CANSRGGGPAYEQYF; J: TRBJ2-7; V: TRBV7-8
CDR3: CASSPLLDSHTQYF; J: TRBJ2-3; V: TRBV7-6
CDR3: CASSLAGGGELFF; J: TRBJ2-2; V: TRBV10-1
CDR3: CASRQGNQPQHF; J: TRBJ1-5; V: TRBV19
CDR3: CSAVWGDEQYF; J: TRBJ2-7; V: TRBV20-1
CDR3: CASSLVLAGINEQFF; J: TRBJ2-1; V: TRBV11-2
CDR3: CASSLGILDSPLHF; J: TRBJ1-6; V: TRBV27